Listed below are T cell receptor beta chains from one sample, sequenced in a study of shared clonotypes between healthy human individuals. Profiling relied on immunoSEQ multiplex PCR, and the TCRdb table lists in-frame clones only, not all of them. The sample carries fewer than 700,000 clones, around 77% recorded once. The sequencing sample was made of PBMCs. Receptor source: a woman in her 40s in good health. Some clones in this sample may be carry-over from other donors' samples. The CDR3 runs from the conserved cysteine through the conserved F or W. Each record gives: CDR3 protein, CDR3 DNA, clone size, J gene, V gene, D gene. D genes are given only for firm matches. Not all rows give a size; the values are once, few, many and, for expanded clones, a class.

CDR3: CASSFGDRATTDTQYF
DNA: TGCGCCAGCAGCTTTGGAGACAGGGCGACCACAGATACGCAGTATTTT
size: .
J: TRBJ2-3
V: TRBV5-1
D: TRBD1

CDR3: CASSFPLGQGQETQYF
DNA: TGTGCCAGCAGCTTCCCGTTGGGACAGGGACAAGAGACCCAGTACTTC
size: .
J: TRBJ2-5
V: TRBV7-2
D: TRBD1

CDR3: CASSLTSGSSGELFF
DNA: TGTGCCAGCAGCTTAACTAGCGGGAGTTCCGGGGAGCTGTTTTTT
size: .
J: TRBJ2-2
V: TRBV7-3
D: TRBD2

CDR3: CASSEALGQQYF
DNA: TGTGCCAGCAGTGAAGCGCTCGGACAGCAGTACTTC
size: many
J: TRBJ2-7
V: TRBV2
D: .

CDR3: CASSLIGARGYSYNEQFF
DNA: TGTGCCAGCAGCCTCATTGGGGCGCGGGGATACTCCTACAATGAGCAGTTCTTC
size: .
J: TRBJ2-1
V: TRBV11-2
D: .

CDR3: CASSFVGSGSKKSYEQYF
DNA: TGTGCCAGCAGCTTTGTTGGTAGCGGGAGTAAGAAATCCTACGAGCAGTACTTC
size: .
J: TRBJ2-7
V: TRBV7-9
D: TRBD2

CDR3: CASSLRTGLAGGRSTDTQYF
DNA: TGTGCCAGCAGTTTAAGAACAGGACTAGCGGGAGGTCGGTCGACAGATACGCAGTATTTT
size: .
J: TRBJ2-3
V: TRBV6-9
D: TRBD2

CDR3: CASSVGDSQETQYF
DNA: TGTGCCAGCAGCGTAGGGGACAGCCAGGAGACCCAGTACTTC
size: .
J: TRBJ2-5
V: TRBV9
D: TRBD1

CDR3: CASSLVAGGSSNQPQHF
DNA: TGTGCCAGCAGCTTAGTAGCAGGGGGCAGTAGCAATCAGCCCCAGCATTTT
size: .
J: TRBJ1-5
V: TRBV7-9
D: TRBD1

CDR3: CATSRGGIGNTIYF
DNA: TGTGCCACCAGCAGAGGGGGGATCGGAAACACCATATATTTT
size: .
J: TRBJ1-3
V: TRBV15
D: .

CDR3: CASSYGQGLETQYF
DNA: TGTGCCAGCAGTTACGGGCAGGGGCTAGAGACCCAGTACTTC
size: .
J: TRBJ2-5
V: TRBV6-5
D: .

CDR3: CASSSMTGDQETQYF
DNA: TGTGCCAGCAGTAGTATGACAGGGGACCAAGAGACCCAGTACTTC
size: .
J: TRBJ2-5
V: TRBV6-1
D: TRBD1

CDR3: CASSGLLGSGELFF
DNA: TGTGCCAGCAGCGGATTACTAGGGTCTGGGGAGCTGTTTTTT
size: .
J: TRBJ2-2
V: TRBV11-3
D: .

CDR3: CASSEAVKLTEAFF
DNA: TGTGCCAGCAGTGAAGCTGTAAAACTGACTGAAGCTTTCTTT
size: .
J: TRBJ1-1
V: TRBV6-1
D: .